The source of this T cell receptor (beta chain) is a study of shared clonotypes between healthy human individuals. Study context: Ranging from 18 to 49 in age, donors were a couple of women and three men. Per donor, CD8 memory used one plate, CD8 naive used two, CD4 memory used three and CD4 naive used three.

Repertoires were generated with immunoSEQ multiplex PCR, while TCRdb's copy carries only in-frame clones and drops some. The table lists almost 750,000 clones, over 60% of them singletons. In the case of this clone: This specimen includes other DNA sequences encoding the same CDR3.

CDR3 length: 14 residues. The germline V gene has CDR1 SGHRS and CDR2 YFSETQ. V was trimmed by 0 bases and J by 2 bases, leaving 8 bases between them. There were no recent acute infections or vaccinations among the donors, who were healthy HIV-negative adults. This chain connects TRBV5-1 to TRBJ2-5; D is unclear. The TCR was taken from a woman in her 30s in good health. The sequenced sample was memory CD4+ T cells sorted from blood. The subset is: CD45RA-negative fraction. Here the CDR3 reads CASSLATSQETQYF. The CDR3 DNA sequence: TGCGCCAGCAGCTTGGCCACTTCGCAAGAGACCCAGTACTTC.